This T cell receptor beta chain was retrieved from a study of blood T cell repertoires in COVID-19. The table came from immunoSEQ multiplex PCR; TCRdb's copy has only in-frame clones and leaves some out. The sample lists approximately 19,000 clones, roughly 77% occurring once. The sequence derives from a man aged 55 to 69 with acute or convalescent COVID-19. Sequenced sample: peripheral blood.

CDR3 in DNA: TGCGCCTCTGCGGGGGGGCGGGCAGATACGCAGTATTTT. As protein: CASAGGRADTQYF. J is TRBJ2-3 and V is TRBV5-1; the match to TRBD2 covers 9 bases. Germline V gives CDR1 SGHRS, CDR2 YFSETQ. The CDR3 length is 13 residues. J gave up 4 bases and V 10 bases, and 7 bases lay outside the gene matches.